What follows are 24 T cell receptor beta chains derived from one specimen sequenced in a study of CD8 T cells in Susac syndrome. When the RNA was reverse transcribed, random hexamers were used with an input of about 0.5 to 1 ug. TCRdb ran MiXCR on the immunoSEQ multiplex PCR reads and lists one entry per CDR3 protein. The sample includes about 200,000 distinct CDR3 sequences, roughly 96% of them seen just once. Material: CD4+ T cells from PBMCs. These receptors were obtained from a human donor with multiple sclerosis.

The table lists this clonotype with a count of one. The rearrangement uses TRBV29-1 and TRBJ2-5; D unresolved. With 7 bases removed from V and 1 base from J, the gap between germline ends came to 13 bases. Germline lookup yields CDR1 SQVTM and CDR2 ANQGSEA. The CDR3 length is 13 residues. CDR3 nucleotide sequence: TGCAGCGCGCTTGGGTTCATCCAAGAGACCCAGTACTTC. Translated: CSALGFIQETQYF.

V usage is TRBV5-1 and J usage is TRBJ2-1; no definite D call. V gave up 4 bases and J gave up 6 bases, with 11 bases separating them. CDR1 is SGHRS, CDR2 YFSETQ, per germline. The CDR3 extends over 13 amino acids. The CDR3 DNA follows: TGCGCCAGCAGCCCCGCCCGCATCAATGAGCAGTTCTTC. Its translation: CASSPARINEQFF.

The chain combines TRBV27 with TRBJ2-7, with D perhaps matching TRBD1 (6 bases). V was clipped by 6 bases and J by 2 bases, with 11 bases between them. Germline V gene sequence: CDR1 MNHEY, CDR2 SMNVEV (reference sequence). The CDR3 loop spans 13 amino acids. CDR3 loop: CASSMGHAYEQYF. CDR3 DNA: TGTGCCAGCAGCATGGGACATGCCTACGAGCAGTACTTC.

The gene calls are TRBV5-1 and TRBJ2-1; a weak D match, TRBD2 (6 bases). This CDR3 region has 14 residues. The germline V gene encodes CDR1 SGHRS and CDR2 YFSETQ. V was shortened by 4 bases and J by 9 bases, with 17 bases between the two germline ends. The CDR3 DNA sequence: TGCGCCAGCAGCATAGTCTGGGAGGAGGCTGAGCAGTTCTTC. It encodes CASSIVWEEAEQFF.

This clonotype was picked up a small number of times. The rearrangement joins TRBV2 to TRBJ2-1; D unclear. The CDR3 is 11 residues long. The V end was cut by 5 bases, the J end by 5 bases, with 4 bases between. Germline CDR1 reads SNHLY; CDR2 reads FYNNEI. DNA for the CDR3: TGTGCCAGCAGTCAGAACAATGAGCAGTTCTTC. It translates to CASSQNNEQFF. The full variable domain, completed using reference TRBV2 and TRBJ2-1, is EPEVTQTPSHQVTQMGQEVILRCVPISNHLYFYWYRQILGQKVEFLVSFYNNEISEKSEIFDDQFSVERPDGSNFTLKIRSTKLEDSAMYFCASSQNNEQFFGPGTRLTVL.

The V gene is TRBV29-1, the J gene TRBJ2-4; 7 nucleotides agree with TRBD1. Unmatched junction bases numbered 16, after V lost 5 bases and J lost 15 bases. The CDR3 loop spans 13 amino acids. Per the germline V gene, CDR1 is SQVTM and CDR2 is ANQGSEA. CDR3 in amino acids: CSVRGTQGRVLYF. The CDR3 DNA follows: TGCAGCGTTAGAGGGACACAGGGGCGGGTCTTGTACTTC.

The chain uses TRBV29-1 and TRBJ1-1, with TRBD1 identical over 8 bases. The CDR3 loop spans 14 amino acids. Germline V gene lookup returns CDR1 SQVTM and CDR2 ANQGSEA. The ends lost 6 bases at V and 0 bases at J; junction bases unmatched: 6. In nucleotides, the CDR3 is TGCAGCGTAGGTGGACAGGGAATGAACACTGAAGCTTTCTTT. Amino acids: CSVGGQGMNTEAFF. Using reference TRBV29-1 and TRBJ1-1 for the parts outside the CDR3, the full variable domain is SAVISQKPSRDICQRGTSLTIQCQVDSQVTMMFWYRQQPGQSLTLIATANQGSEATYESGFVIDKFPISRPNLTFSTLTVSNMSPEDSSIYLCSVGGQGMNTEAFFGQGTRLTVV.

This clonotype was counted only a few times. The chain employs TRBV30 and TRBJ2-5; D possibly corresponds to TRBD2 (5 bases). V was pared by 1 base and J by 7 bases, with 13 bases between. CDR3 length: 13 amino acids. Germline loops: CDR1 GTSNPN, CDR2 SVGIG (reference sequence). CDR3 bases: TGTGCCTGGAGTGCCACCGGGGTTAGGACCCAGTACTTC. The encoded protein is CAWSATGVRTQYF.

The chain has TRBV4-2 and TRBJ2-1; 8 nucleotides line up with TRBD2. V trimming: 4 bases; J trimming: 3 bases; junction bases outside the gene matches: 14. This CDR3 region has 18 residues. Germline-derived CDR1 and CDR2 are LGHNA and YNFKEQ. For the CDR3, the DNA is TGTGCCAGCAGCCTCCTCACCGGCGGGGGGCTAAGCTACAATGAGCAGTTCTTC. Translated, it gives CASSLLTGGGLSYNEQFF.

The rearrangement joins TRBV20-1 to TRBJ2-1; no clear D gene. Germline V lookup: CDR1 DFQATT, CDR2 SNEGSKA (reference sequence). This CDR3 contains 11 residues. Trimming removed 5 bases at V and 4 bases at J, with 6 bases between. In nucleotides, the CDR3 is TGCAGTGCTCCCCGGTACAATGAGCAGTTCTTC. Its protein product is CSAPRYNEQFF.

V usage is TRBV18 and J usage is TRBJ2-1; D is uncertain. Germline V lookup: CDR1 KGHSH, CDR2 LQKENI. V was trimmed by 2 bases and J by 4 bases, leaving 12 bases between them. The CDR3 is 15 residues long. CDR3 bases: TGTGCCAGCTCACCAGGGTGGAACGTTTACAATGAGCAGTTCTTC. Amino acids: CASSPGWNVYNEQFF.

The chain is built from TRBV29-1 and TRBJ2-3; 7 nucleotides match TRBD1. CDR1 and CDR2 (germline): SQVTM, ANQGSEA. V was pared by 7 bases and J by 2 bases, with 9 bases of the junction left unmatched. This CDR3 has 14 residues. The CDR3 DNA is TGCAGCGCGCCGGAACAGGGGACCACAGATACGCAGTATTTT. It is translated as CSAPEQGTTDTQYF.

This sequence joins TRBV30 and TRBJ2-7; D is ambiguous. The CDR3 is 16 amino acids. V was cut by 4 bases and J by 2 bases, with 21 bases left in between. The germline gives CDR1 GTSNPN, CDR2 SVGIG (reference sequence). CDR3 DNA sequence: TGTGCCTGGATTTCCTACTCAGGCAGCATTCCCTACGAGCAGTACTTC. It specifies CAWISYSGSIPYEQYF.

V is TRBV10-3 and J is TRBJ2-7; 7 bases are shared with TRBD1. The germline gives CDR1 ENHRY, CDR2 SYGVKD. V was pared by 0 bases and J by 5 bases, with 10 bases of the junction left unmatched. The CDR3 loop spans 16 amino acids. DNA of the CDR3: TGTGCCATCAGTGAGTCCCCGGGACAGTCTGTCCACGAGCAGTACTTC. Its translation is CAISESPGQSVHEQYF.

Here the CDR3 reads CASIMGLPGANEQFF. CDR3 sequence (DNA): TGTGCCAGCATCATGGGACTCCCGGGGGCCAATGAGCAGTTCTTC. This chain uses TRBV12-3 or TRBV12-4 with TRBJ2-1, with D perhaps TRBD1 or TRBD2 (6 bases each). The length of the CDR3 is 15 residues. Trimming took off 7 bases at V and 6 bases at J, with 19 bases between the two ends.

The chain combines TRBV20-1 with TRBJ2-1; 10 bases map to TRBD2. CDR3 size: 16 residues. The trim removed 6 bases at V and 4 bases at J, leaving 12 bases unmatched. CDR1 DFQATT and CDR2 SNEGSKA come from the germline V gene (reference sequence). The CDR3 spells CSAKKREGPIYNEQFF. CDR3 in DNA: TGCAGTGCCAAAAAGCGGGAGGGCCCTATTTACAATGAGCAGTTCTTC.

V usage is TRBV30 and J usage is TRBJ2-1; the D gene is possibly TRBD2 (6 bases). This CDR3 is 12 amino acids long. CDR1 and CDR2 from the germline V gene are GTSNPN and SVGIG (reference sequence). Trimming took off 8 bases at V and 9 bases at J, with 17 bases between the two ends. The chain's CDR3 is CAMSRGGFEQFF. As DNA, the CDR3 is TGTGCCATGTCCCGTGGAGGGTTTGAGCAGTTCTTC.

This chain joins TRBV3-1 and TRBJ2-1; no clear D gene. The CDR3 length is 14 residues. Germline values: CDR1 LGHDT, CDR2 YNNKEL (reference sequence). The V gene lost 4 bases and the J gene lost 10 bases, with 17 bases spanning the gap. The CDR3 region is CASSLAGVIQEQFF. The CDR3 nucleotides are TGTGCCAGCAGCCTAGCTGGGGTTATACAGGAGCAGTTCTTC.

The chain combines TRBV9 with TRBJ1-3, with 7 bases aligning to TRBD1. Unmatched junction bases numbered 6, after V lost 0 bases and J lost 9 bases. In germline, CDR1 is SGDLS, CDR2 YYNGEE. This CDR3 is 14 amino acids long. The DNA of the CDR3 is TGTGCCAGCAGCGTAGTTACAGGGGAGGGCACCATATATTTT. Protein sequence: CASSVVTGEGTIYF.

This clonotype occurred once. This chain joins TRBV20-1 and TRBJ1-1, with a possible D match to TRBD1 (5 bases). Trimming took 6 bases from V and 4 from J, leaving 15 bases between them. Germline CDR1 is DFQATT and CDR2 is SNEGSKA (reference sequence). This CDR3 is 13 amino acids long. The CDR3 DNA reads TGCAGTGCCCATCGTGGGAGGGGCACTGAAGCTTTCTTT. This codes for CSAHRGRGTEAFF.

V usage is TRBV2 and J usage is TRBJ2-7; 8 nucleotides align to TRBD1. Germline assignment: CDR1 SNHLY and CDR2 FYNNEI. This CDR3 comprises 14 residues. The J segment lost 5 bases and the V segment lost 3 bases, leaving 6 bases of the junction unmatched. In DNA, the CDR3 is TGTGCCAGCAGTGATTACAGGGGGACGAACGAGCAGTACTTC. Encoded protein: CASSDYRGTNEQYF.

This CDR3 reads CAWGPDLERNEQFF. The DNA for the CDR3 is TGTGCCTGGGGCCCGGACCTTGAACGAAATGAGCAGTTCTTC. The gene calls are TRBV30 and TRBJ2-1; no definite D call. The V end lost 5 bases, the J end lost 7 bases, and 18 bases lay between the germline ends. This CDR3 contains 14 residues. Germline-derived CDR1 and CDR2 are GTSNPN and SVGIG (reference sequence).

This rearrangement joins TRBV20-1 to TRBJ2-3; 8 bases map to TRBD1. J lost 4 bases, V lost 3 bases, and 15 bases had no gene match. The CDR3 has 17 amino acids. Per germline, CDR1 DFQATT and CDR2 SNEGSKA (reference sequence). CDR3: CSASQFLGQGMSDTQYF. The CDR3 DNA follows: TGCAGTGCTAGCCAATTTTTAGGACAGGGAATGTCAGATACGCAGTATTTT.

The rearrangement links TRBV20-1 to TRBJ2-1; D may be TRBD1 or TRBD2 (5 bases each). The V gene lost 6 bases and the J gene lost 8 bases, with 11 bases spanning the gap. This CDR3 comprises 11 residues. Germline V gene data show CDR1 as DFQATT and CDR2 as SNEGSKA (reference sequence). CDR3 sequence: CSAARGDEQFF. The CDR3 DNA follows: TGCAGTGCCGCAAGAGGGGATGAGCAGTTCTTC.